These T cell receptor beta chains were read from a single sample in a study of regulatory T cells in long-lasting Graves disease. Via MiXCR, TCRdb re-called the multiplex PCR reads, giving one row per CDR3 protein. The repertoire holds 400,000 to 500,000 distinct CDR3 sequences, with roughly 21% as singletons. The sample in question was peripheral blood mononuclear cells (PBMCs), obtained when the disease was refractory, from a patient treated with antithyroid drugs. Receptors were obtained from a female donor with Graves disease. Each CDR3 is given with its conserved first and last residue. The D gene is left open where the match is weak. Size is stated for part of the rows, as once, few or many counts, or as a class when the clone is expanded.

clone size,D gene,J gene,V gene,CDR3 DNA,CDR3 protein
-,TRBD2,TRBJ2-1,TRBV20-1,TGCAGTGCTAGAGTGCTCTTCCGACTAGCGGGCCGCGGGTGGGGTGAGCAGTTCTTC,CSARVLFRLAGRGWGEQFF
-,-,TRBJ2-7,TRBV18,TGTGCCAGCTCACCAGACCACAGGAGATCCTACGAGCAGTACTTC,CASSPDHRRSYEQYF
-,-,TRBJ2-6,TRBV28,TGTGCCAGCAGTTTATCGCCGTGGCCAGGGGAGAGTGACTCTGGGGCCAACGTCCTGACTTTC,CASSLSPWPGESDSGANVLTF
many,TRBD1,TRBJ2-7,TRBV28,TGTGCCAGCAGTTCGCCGACAGGGGTTTTTTACGAGCAGTACTTC,CASSSPTGVFYEQYF
many,-,TRBJ2-5,TRBV29-1,TGCAGCGTTGAAGGTAGACCCCAAGAGACCCAGTACTTC,CSVEGRPQETQYF
-,-,TRBJ1-4,TRBV28,TGTGCCAGCAGTTTATTGGGCCCCAGAAAACTGTTTTTT,CASSLLGPRKLFF
many,-,TRBJ2-7,TRBV28,TGTGCCAGCAACTTAGAGGTGGTCTCCTACGAGCAGTACTTC,CASNLEVVSYEQYF
many,-,TRBJ2-7,TRBV30,TGTGCCTGGAGGCAGCTCGGATCCTACGAGCAGTACTTC,CAWRQLGSYEQYF
-,-,TRBJ2-3,TRBV20-1,TGCAGTGCTAGTTGGAACGATGGCGGGGACACAGATACGCAGTATTTT,CSASWNDGGDTDTQYF
many,-,TRBJ1-5,TRBV20-1,TGCAGCGCCCGGGGGTTTAGCAATCAGCCCCAGCATTTT,CSARGFSNQPQHF
-,TRBD2,TRBJ2-7,TRBV9,TGTGCCAGCAGCCCTAAACCCGGGACTAGCGGGATTTTTTCTTACGAGCAGTACTTC,CASSPKPGTSGIFSYEQYF
many,-,TRBJ2-2,TRBV2,TGTGCCAAAAACTCGGGGGAAAGTTTAACCGGGGAGCTGTTTTTT,CAKNSGESLTGELFF
many,TRBD2,TRBJ2-5,TRBV20-1,TGCAGTGCTAGAATCTCGGGCGGGAGAGGAGAGACCCAGTACTTC,CSARISGGRGETQYF
many,-,TRBJ2-2,TRBV12-3/TRBV12-4,TGTGCCAGCAGTTTGGATAACGCGAACACCGGGGAGCTGTTTTTT,CASSLDNANTGELFF
many,TRBD2,TRBJ2-5,TRBV20-1,TGCAGTGCCATCCCGCCGGGAGGCGGGGAGACCCAGTACTTC,CSAIPPGGGETQYF
-,TRBD1,TRBJ1-1,TRBV27,TGTGCCAGCAGATCCGGGACAGATAAAGCTTTCTTT,CASRSGTDKAFF
few,TRBD2,TRBJ2-3,TRBV27,TGTGCCAGCAATTCGGGAGGCGTTCCAGATACGCAGTATTTT,CASNSGGVPDTQYF
many,-,TRBJ2-7,TRBV2,TGTGCCAGCAGTAGGTTAGGGGGGAACTCCTACGAGCAGTACTTC,CASSRLGGNSYEQYF
many,TRBD2,TRBJ2-7,TRBV2,TGTGCCAGCAGTGTGGGACTAGCGGGAGCGCAGTACTTC,CASSVGLAGAQYF
many,-,TRBJ2-2,TRBV2,TGTGCCAGCGTAAAATCCGGGACACCTAACACCGGGGAGCTGTTTTTT,CASVKSGTPNTGELFF
many,-,TRBJ2-7,TRBV2,TGTGCCAGCAGTTACGACTACCCCATTATCGCCTACGAGCAGTACTTC,CASSYDYPIIAYEQYF
-,TRBD2,TRBJ2-7,TRBV5-6,TGTGCCAGCAGCTTACTAGCGGGAGTTGAAGAGCAGTACTTC,CASSLLAGVEEQYF
-,-,TRBJ2-1,TRBV28,TGTGCCAGCAGTATCGTAACAGGGTTCAATGAGCAGTTCTTC,CASSIVTGFNEQFF
-,TRBD2,TRBJ2-1,TRBV5-1,TGCGCCAGCAGCTCCCAACTAGCGGGAGGGGACAATGAGCAGTTCTTC,CASSSQLAGGDNEQFF
few,TRBD2,TRBJ2-7,TRBV20-1,TGCAGTGCTAGATCCGACTCCGGGGGGTGGGAGCAGTACTTC,CSARSDSGGWEQYF
many,-,TRBJ1-4,TRBV28,TGTGCCAGCAGTTCCTTAACGGGGGAAGTGAATGAAAAACTGTTTTTT,CASSSLTGEVNEKLFF
few,TRBD2,TRBJ2-5,TRBV29-1,TGCAGCGTCCGTGTGGGACTAGCGGGACAAGAGACCCAGTACTTC,CSVRVGLAGQETQYF
-,-,TRBJ2-7,TRBV27,TGTGCCAGCGTAGGGCGGAGCTCCTACGAGCAGTACTTC,CASVGRSSYEQYF
few,-,TRBJ1-2,TRBV29-1,TGCAGCGGGAAGAACAGGGACTATGGCTACACCTTC,CSGKNRDYGYTF
-,TRBD1,TRBJ2-1,TRBV11-1,TGTGCCAGCAGCGGCAGGACAGGGTACTACAATGAGCAGTTCTTC,CASSGRTGYYNEQFF
many,-,TRBJ2-4,TRBV6-1,TGTGCCAGCAGTGAAGCTAACAGCCACATTCAGTACTTC,CASSEANSHIQYF
many,-,TRBJ2-5,TRBV20-1,TGCAGTGCTAAAGCCCTCAAAGGGGCTAGCTGGGAGACCCAGTACTTC,CSAKALKGASWETQYF
-,-,TRBJ1-5,TRBV27,TGTGCCAGCAGTTTGGAGGGTGAACAGCCCCAGCATTTT,CASSLEGEQPQHF
-,-,TRBJ1-1,TRBV20-1,TGCAGTGCTAGCGAGGGGGGGGGGAACACTGAAGCCTTCTTT,CSASEGGGNTEAFF
many,-,TRBJ1-2,TRBV12-3/TRBV12-4,TGTGCCAGCACCTACGGGGGGAATGGCTACACCTTC,CASTYGGNGYTF
many,TRBD1,TRBJ2-7,TRBV28,TGTGCCAGCAGTTTAGTCAGGGACAGGGGATCCTACGAGCAGTACTTC,CASSLVRDRGSYEQYF
many,-,TRBJ2-7,TRBV2,TGTGCCAGCATAACCCGGGGCTCCTACGAGCAGTACTTC,CASITRGSYEQYF
-,-,TRBJ2-2,TRBV5-1,TGCGCCAGCAGCTTAGGAGGACAGACTACCGGGGAGCTGTTTTTT,CASSLGGQTTGELFF
-,-,TRBJ2-3,TRBV5-1,TGCGCCAGCAGCTTGCAAGAGGGAAGGGCAGATACGCAGTATTTT,CASSLQEGRADTQYF
-,-,TRBJ2-4,TRBV7-9,TGTGCCAGCAGCGCCTCAGCAGGAGCCAAAAACATTCAGTACTTC,CASSASAGAKNIQYF
many,TRBD1,TRBJ1-1,TRBV27,TGTGCCAGCAGTTCCTACGGACAGGGGGCGGACACTGAAGCTTTCTTT,CASSSYGQGADTEAFF
few,-,TRBJ2-5,TRBV25-1,TGTGCCAGCAGCGGCAGCCAAGAGACCCAGTACTTC,CASSGSQETQYF
many,-,TRBJ2-5,TRBV19,TGTGCCAGTAGTATAGGCCAGCAAGAGACCCAGTACTTC,CASSIGQQETQYF